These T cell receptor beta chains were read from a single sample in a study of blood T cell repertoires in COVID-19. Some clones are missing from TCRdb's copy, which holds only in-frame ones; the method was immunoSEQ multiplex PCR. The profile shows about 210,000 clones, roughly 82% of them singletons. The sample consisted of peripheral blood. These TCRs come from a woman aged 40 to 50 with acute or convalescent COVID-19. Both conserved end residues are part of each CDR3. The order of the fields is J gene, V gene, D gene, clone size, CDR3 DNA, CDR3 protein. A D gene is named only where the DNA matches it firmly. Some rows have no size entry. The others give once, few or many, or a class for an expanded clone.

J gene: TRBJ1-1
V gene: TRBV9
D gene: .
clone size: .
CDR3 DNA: TGTGCCAGCAGGGACCCTGTTGACAGGATGAACACTGAAGCTTTCTTT
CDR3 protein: CASRDPVDRMNTEAFF

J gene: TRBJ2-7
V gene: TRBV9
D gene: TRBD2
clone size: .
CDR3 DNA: TGTGCCAGCAGCCCTCGGGGGGGCTACGAGCAGTACTTC
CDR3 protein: CASSPRGGYEQYF

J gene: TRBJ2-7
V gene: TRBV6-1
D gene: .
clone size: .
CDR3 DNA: TGTGCCAGCAGTGAAGACAGGGTAACTCCTTCCTTC
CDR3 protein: CASSEDRVTPSF

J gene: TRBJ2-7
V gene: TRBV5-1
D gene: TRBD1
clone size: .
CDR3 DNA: TGCGCCAGCAGCTACTCCCGACAGGGGCGGACCTACGAGCAGTACTTC
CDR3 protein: CASSYSRQGRTYEQYF

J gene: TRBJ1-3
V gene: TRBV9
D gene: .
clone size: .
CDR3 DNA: TGTGCCAGCAGCGTAGGTTCGAGTTCTGGAAACACCATATATTTT
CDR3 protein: CASSVGSSSGNTIYF

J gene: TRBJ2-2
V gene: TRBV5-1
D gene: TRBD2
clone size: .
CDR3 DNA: TGCGCCAGCAGCCTGAAGCCTAGCGGGACTCCGAACACCGGGGAGCTGTTTTTT
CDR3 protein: CASSLKPSGTPNTGELFF

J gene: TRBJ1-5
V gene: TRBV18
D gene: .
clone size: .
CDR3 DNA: TGTGCCAGCTCACCACCGGCCGGAGGCAATCAGCCCCAGCATTTT
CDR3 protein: CASSPPAGGNQPQHF

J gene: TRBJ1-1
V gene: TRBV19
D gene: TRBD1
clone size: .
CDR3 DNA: TGTGCCAGTAGTATTGGGGGACAGGGGAACACTGAAGCTTTCTTT
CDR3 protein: CASSIGGQGNTEAFF

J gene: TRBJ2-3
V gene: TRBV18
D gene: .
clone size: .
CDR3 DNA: TGTGCCAGTCAGGCCCGTAGCACAGATACGCAGTATTTT
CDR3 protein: CASQARSTDTQYF

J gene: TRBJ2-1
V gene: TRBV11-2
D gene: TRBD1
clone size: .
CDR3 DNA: TGTGCCAGCAGCTTGGGTGACAGGGTTTCAATAGGCAATGAGCAGTTCTTC
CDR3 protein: CASSLGDRVSIGNEQFF

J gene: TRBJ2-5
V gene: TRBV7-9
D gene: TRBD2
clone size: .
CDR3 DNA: TGTGCCAGCAGCTTGGTGACGGGAGGGGGAGAGACCCAGTACTTC
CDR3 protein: CASSLVTGGGETQYF

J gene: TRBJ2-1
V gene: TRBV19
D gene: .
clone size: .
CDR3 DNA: TGTGCCAGTAGTATGAGCTCCTACAATGAGCAGTTCTTC
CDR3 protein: CASSMSSYNEQFF

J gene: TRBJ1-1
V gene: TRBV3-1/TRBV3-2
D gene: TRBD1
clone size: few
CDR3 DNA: TGTGCCAGCAGCCCAAACAGGGGGTGGGGGAACACTGAAGCTTTCTTT
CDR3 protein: CASSPNRGWGNTEAFF

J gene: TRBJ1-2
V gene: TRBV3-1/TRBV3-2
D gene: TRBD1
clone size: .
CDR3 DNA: TGTGCCAGCAGCCCCATAATAAGGACAGGGGGAAACTATGGCTACACCTTC
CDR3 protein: CASSPIIRTGGNYGYTF

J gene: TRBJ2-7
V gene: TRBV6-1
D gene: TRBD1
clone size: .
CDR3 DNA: TGTGCCAGCAGTTCCATTTCGGGACAGGGGGAACAGTACTTC
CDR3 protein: CASSSISGQGEQYF

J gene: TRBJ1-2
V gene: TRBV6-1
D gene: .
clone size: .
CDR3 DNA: TGTGCCAGCAGTGACAGGGTAGGGGGCTATGGCTACACCTTC
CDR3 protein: CASSDRVGGYGYTF

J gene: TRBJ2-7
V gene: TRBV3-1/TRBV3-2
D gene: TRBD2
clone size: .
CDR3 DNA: TGTGCCAGCAGCCTTGGACGGCTAGCGGGAGGGACCGAGCAGTACTTC
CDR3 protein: CASSLGRLAGGTEQYF

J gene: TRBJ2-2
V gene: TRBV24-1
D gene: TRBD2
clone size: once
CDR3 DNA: TGTGCCACCAGCGGTGGACTAGCGGGAGGAAGGAACACCGGGGAGCTGTTTTTT
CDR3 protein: CATSGGLAGGRNTGELFF

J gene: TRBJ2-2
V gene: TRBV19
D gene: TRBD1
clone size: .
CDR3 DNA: TGTGCCAGTAGCCTTACAGGGGGATGGAACGGGGAGCTGTTTTTT
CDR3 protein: CASSLTGGWNGELFF

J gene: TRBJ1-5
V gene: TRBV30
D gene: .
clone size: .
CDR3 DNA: TGTGCCTGGAGTTTGGGCATGAATAGCAATCAGCCCCAGCATTTT
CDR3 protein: CAWSLGMNSNQPQHF

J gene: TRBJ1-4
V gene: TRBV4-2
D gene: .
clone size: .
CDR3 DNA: TGTGCCAGCAGCCAAGTCCGGTTGGGGGGAAATGAAAAACTGTTTTTT
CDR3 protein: CASSQVRLGGNEKLFF

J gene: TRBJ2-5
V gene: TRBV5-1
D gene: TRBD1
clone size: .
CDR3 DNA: TGCGCCAGCGGCCTCCAGGGGGCGGGGGAGACCCAGTACTTC
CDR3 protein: CASGLQGAGETQYF

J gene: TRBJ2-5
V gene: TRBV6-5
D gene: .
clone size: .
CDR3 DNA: TGTGCCAGCAGCTTGCAGCTAGCCCAAGAGACCCAGTACTTC
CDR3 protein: CASSLQLAQETQYF

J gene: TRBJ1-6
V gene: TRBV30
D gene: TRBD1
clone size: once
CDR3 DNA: TGTGCCTGGAGTACAGGGGGCAGGTCCTATAATTCACCCCTCCACTTT
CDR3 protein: CAWSTGGRSYNSPLHF

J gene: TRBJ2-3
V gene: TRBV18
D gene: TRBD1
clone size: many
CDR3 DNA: TGTGCCAGCTCGCAGGGAGACAGGGAGTCAACAGATACGCAGTATTTT
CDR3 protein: CASSQGDRESTDTQYF

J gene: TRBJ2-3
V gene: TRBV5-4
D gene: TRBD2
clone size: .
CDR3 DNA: TGTGCCAGCAGCTTGGGGGCTAGCGGGGGGATTATAACTAGCACAGATACGCAGTATTTT
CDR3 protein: CASSLGASGGIITSTDTQYF

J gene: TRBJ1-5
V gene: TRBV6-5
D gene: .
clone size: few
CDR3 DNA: TGTGCCAGCAGGTTTACAGGGAGCAATCAGCCCCAGCATTTT
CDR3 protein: CASRFTGSNQPQHF

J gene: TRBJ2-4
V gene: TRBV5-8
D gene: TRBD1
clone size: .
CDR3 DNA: TGTGCCAGCAGCTCGGGACAGCTGACCAAAAACATTCAGTACTTC
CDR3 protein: CASSSGQLTKNIQYF

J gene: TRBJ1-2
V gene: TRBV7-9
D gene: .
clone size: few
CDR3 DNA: TGTGCCAGCAGCTTAGCCACGACAGAGCTCTATGGCTACACCTTC
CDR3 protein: CASSLATTELYGYTF

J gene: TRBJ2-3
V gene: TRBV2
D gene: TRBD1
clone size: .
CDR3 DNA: TGTGCCAGCAGTAGACAGGGGCAGACAGATACGCAGTATTTT
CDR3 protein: CASSRQGQTDTQYF

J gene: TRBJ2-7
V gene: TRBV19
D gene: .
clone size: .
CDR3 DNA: TGTGCCAGTAGTATTCCTCGGGCAGGGGAGTACGAGCAGTACTTC
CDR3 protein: CASSIPRAGEYEQYF

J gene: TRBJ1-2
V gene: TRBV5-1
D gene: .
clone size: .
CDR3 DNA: TGCGCCAGCAGCTTGACAGAAGACGGCTACACCTTC
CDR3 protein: CASSLTEDGYTF

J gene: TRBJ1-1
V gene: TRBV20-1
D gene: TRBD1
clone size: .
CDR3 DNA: TGCAGTGCTAGTACGGGACAGATGAACACTGAAGCTTTCTTT
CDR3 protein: CSASTGQMNTEAFF

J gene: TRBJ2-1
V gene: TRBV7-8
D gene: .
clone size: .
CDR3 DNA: TGTGCCAGCAGCTCAATCCGACAGAGCTACAATGAGCAGTTCTTC
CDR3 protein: CASSSIRQSYNEQFF

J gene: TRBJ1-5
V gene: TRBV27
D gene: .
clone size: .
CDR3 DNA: TGTGCCAGCACCCCCAGTCCCGGCAATCAGCCCCAGCATTTT
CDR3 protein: CASTPSPGNQPQHF

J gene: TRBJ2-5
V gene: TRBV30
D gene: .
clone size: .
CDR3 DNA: TGTGCCTGGAGTAGGGCAGGGGCCCAAGAGACCCAGTACTTC
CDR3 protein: CAWSRAGAQETQYF

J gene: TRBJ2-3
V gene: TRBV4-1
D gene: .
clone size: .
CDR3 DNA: TGCGCCAGCAGCCAAGCCCCCGGTGGGGCGAAAACAGATACGCAGTATTTT
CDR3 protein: CASSQAPGGAKTDTQYF

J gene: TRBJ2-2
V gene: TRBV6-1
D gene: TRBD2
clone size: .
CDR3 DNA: TGTGCCAGCAGTGAAGTTCGGGCTAGCGGTCACGGGGAGCTGTTTTTT
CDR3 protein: CASSEVRASGHGELFF

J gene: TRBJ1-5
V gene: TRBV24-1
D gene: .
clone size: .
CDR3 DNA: TGTGCCACCAGTGATCCAAAACAGGAATACAATCAGCCCCAGCATTTT
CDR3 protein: CATSDPKQEYNQPQHF

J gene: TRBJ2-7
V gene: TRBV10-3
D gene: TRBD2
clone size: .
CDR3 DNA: TGTGCCATCAGTGAGTCCGCGGGAGTGGACGAGCAGTACTTC
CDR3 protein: CAISESAGVDEQYF

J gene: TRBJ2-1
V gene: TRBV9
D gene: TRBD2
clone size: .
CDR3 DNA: TGTGCCAGCAGCTTGGGACTAGCGGGAGATGGTTACAATGAGCAGTTCTTC
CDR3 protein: CASSLGLAGDGYNEQFF

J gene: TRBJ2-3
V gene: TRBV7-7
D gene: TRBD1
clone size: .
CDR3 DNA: TGTGCCAGCAGCAATGGACAGGGAGCGGCAGATACGCAGTATTTT
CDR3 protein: CASSNGQGAADTQYF

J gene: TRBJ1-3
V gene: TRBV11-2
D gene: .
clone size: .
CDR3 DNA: TGTGCCAGCAGCCCTCGACAGCTGCGCTCTGGAAACACCATATATTTT
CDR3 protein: CASSPRQLRSGNTIYF

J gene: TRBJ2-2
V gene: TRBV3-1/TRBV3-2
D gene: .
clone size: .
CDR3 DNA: TGTGCCAGCAGCTATACCGGGACAAGTAACACCGGGGAGCTGTTTTTT
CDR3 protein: CASSYTGTSNTGELFF

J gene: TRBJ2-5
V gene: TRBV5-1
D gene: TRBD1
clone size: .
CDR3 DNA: TGCGCCAGCAGCGACAGGGCACAAGAGACCCAGTACTTC
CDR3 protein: CASSDRAQETQYF